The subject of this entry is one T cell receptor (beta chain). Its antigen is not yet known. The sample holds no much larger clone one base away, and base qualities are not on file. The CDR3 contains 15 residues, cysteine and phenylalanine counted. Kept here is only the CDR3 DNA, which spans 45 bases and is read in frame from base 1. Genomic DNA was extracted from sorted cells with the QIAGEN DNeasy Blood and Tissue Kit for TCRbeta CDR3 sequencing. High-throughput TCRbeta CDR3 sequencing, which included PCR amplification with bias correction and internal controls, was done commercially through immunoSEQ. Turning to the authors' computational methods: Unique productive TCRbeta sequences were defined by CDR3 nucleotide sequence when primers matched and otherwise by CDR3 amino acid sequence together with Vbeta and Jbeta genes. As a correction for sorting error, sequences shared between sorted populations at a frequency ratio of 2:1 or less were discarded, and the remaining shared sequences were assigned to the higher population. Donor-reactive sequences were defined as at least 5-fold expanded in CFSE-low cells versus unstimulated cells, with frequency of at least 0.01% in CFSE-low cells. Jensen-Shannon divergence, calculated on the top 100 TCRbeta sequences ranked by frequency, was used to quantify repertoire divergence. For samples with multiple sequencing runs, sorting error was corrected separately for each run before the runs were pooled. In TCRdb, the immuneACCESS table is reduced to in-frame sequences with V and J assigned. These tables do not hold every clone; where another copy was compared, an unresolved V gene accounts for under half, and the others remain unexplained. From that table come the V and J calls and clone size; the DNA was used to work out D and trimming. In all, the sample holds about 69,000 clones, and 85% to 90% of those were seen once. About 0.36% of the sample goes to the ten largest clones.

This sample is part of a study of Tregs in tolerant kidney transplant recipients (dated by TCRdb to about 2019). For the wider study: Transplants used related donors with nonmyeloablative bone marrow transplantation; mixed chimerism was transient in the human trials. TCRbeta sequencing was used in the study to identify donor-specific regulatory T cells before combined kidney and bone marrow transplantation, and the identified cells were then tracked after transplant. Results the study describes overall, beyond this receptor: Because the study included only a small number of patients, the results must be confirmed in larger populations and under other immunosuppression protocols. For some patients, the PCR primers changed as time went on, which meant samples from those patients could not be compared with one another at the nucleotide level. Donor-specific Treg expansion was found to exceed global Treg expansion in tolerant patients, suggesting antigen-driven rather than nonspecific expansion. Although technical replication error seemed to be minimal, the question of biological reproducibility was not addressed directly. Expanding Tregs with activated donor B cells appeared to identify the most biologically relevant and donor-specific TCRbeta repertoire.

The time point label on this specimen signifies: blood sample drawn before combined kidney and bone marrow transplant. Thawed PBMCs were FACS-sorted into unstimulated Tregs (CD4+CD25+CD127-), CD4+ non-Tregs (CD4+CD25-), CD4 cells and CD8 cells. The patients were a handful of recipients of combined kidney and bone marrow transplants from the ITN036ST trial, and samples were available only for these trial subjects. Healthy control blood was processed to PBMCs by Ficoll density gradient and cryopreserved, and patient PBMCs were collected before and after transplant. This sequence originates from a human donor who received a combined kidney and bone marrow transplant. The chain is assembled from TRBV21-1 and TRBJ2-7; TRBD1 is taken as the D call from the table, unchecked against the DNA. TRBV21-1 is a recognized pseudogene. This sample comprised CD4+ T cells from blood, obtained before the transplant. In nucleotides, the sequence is TGTGCCAGCAGCAAAGGGGCAGAGCCCCCCGGCGAGCAGTACTTC. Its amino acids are CASSKGAEPPGEQYF.